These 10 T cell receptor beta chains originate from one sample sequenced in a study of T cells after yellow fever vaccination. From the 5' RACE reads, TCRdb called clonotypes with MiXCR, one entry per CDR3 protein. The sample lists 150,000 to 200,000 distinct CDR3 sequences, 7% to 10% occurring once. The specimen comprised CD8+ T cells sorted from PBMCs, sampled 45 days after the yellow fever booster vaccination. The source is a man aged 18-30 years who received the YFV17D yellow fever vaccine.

The CDR3 coding sequence is TGCGCCAGCAGCCAAGAAGGGGTTTACGGCTACACCTTC. Protein product: CASSQEGVYGYTF. The chain has TRBV4-1 and TRBJ1-2, with D tentatively TRBD1 (5 bases). Trimming stripped 0 bases from V and 8 bases from J, with 10 bases between. The CDR3 runs 13 residues. CDR1 and CDR2 (germline): MGHRA, YSYEKL.

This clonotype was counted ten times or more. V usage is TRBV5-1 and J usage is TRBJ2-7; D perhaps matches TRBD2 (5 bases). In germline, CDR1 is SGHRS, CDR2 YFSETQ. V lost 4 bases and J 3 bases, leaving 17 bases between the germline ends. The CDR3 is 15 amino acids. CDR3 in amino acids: CASSPGEGLNYEQYF. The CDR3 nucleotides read TGCGCCAGCAGCCCCGGGGAAGGGCTTAACTACGAGCAGTACTTC.

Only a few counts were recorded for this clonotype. The CDR3 bases are TGTGCCAGCACCCCGGGCAGGGTCGGTTTTCATGGCTACACCTTC. This gives the protein CASTPGRVGFHGYTF. This chain uses TRBV12-3 or TRBV12-4 with TRBJ1-2; tentatively, D is TRBD1 (5 bases). The CDR3 is 15 residues long. The V end was cut by 7 bases, the J end by 6 bases, with 21 bases between.

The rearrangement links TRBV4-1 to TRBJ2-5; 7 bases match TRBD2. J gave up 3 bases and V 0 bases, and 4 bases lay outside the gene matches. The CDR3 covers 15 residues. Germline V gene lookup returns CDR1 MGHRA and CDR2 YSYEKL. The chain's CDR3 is CASSQDGSGEETQYF. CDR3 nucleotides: TGCGCCAGCAGCCAAGATGGAAGCGGGGAAGAGACCCAGTACTTC.

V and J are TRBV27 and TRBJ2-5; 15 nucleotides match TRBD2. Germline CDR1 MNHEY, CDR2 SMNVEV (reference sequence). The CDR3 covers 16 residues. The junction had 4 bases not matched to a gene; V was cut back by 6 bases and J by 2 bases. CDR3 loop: CASRLGTSGGQETQYF. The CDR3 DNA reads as TGTGCCAGCAGACTCGGGACTAGCGGGGGGCAAGAGACCCAGTACTTC.

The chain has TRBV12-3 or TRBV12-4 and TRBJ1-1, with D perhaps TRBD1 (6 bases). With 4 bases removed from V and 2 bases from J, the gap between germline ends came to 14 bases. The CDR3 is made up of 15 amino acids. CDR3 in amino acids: CASSSSRGVNTEAFF. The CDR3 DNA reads TGTGCCAGCAGTTCATCGAGGGGGGTTAACACTGAAGCTTTCTTT.

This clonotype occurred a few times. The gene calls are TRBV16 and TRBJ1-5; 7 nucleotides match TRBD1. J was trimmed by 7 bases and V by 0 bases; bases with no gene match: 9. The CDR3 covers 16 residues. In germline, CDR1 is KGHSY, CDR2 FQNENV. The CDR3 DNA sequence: TGTGCCAGCAGCCAATCGATCAGGGGGGTACACCAGCCCCAGCATTTT. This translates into CASSQSIRGVHQPQHF.

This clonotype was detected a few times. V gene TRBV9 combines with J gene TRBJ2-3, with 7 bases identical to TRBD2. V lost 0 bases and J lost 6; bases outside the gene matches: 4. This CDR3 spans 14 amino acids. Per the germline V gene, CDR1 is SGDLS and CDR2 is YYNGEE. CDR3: CASSVGEGADTQYF. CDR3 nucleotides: TGTGCCAGCAGCGTAGGGGAGGGAGCGGATACGCAGTATTTT.

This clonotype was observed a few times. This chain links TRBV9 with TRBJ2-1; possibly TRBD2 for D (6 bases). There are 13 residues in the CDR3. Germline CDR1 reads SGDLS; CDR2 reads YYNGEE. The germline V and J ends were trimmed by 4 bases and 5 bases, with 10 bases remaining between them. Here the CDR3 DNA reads TGTGCCAGCAGCAGGGACTGGCACAATGAGCAGTTCTTC. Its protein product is CASSRDWHNEQFF.

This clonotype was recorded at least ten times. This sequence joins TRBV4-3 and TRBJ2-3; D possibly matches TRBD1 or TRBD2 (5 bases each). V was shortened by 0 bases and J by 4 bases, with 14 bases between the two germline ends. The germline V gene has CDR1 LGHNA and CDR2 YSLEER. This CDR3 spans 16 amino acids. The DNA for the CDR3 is TGCGCCAGCAGCCAAGATATGGGTCGGGGCCCAGATACGCAGTATTTT. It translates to CASSQDMGRGPDTQYF.